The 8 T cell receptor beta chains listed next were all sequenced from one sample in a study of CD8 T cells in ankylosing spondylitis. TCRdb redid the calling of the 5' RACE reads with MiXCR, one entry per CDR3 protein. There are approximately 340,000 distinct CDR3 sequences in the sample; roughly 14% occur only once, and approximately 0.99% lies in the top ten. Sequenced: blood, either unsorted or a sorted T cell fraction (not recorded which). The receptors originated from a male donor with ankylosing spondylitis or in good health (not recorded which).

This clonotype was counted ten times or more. CDR3 in DNA: TGTGCCACCAGTACGAGCGCAAACACCGGGGAGCTGTTTTTT. It translates to CATSTSANTGELFF. V gene TRBV24-1 combines with J gene TRBJ2-2; D gene ambiguous. Germline V gene sequence: CDR1 KGHDR, CDR2 SFDVKD. V was shortened by 6 bases and J by 2 bases, with 9 bases between the two germline ends. This CDR3 has 14 residues.

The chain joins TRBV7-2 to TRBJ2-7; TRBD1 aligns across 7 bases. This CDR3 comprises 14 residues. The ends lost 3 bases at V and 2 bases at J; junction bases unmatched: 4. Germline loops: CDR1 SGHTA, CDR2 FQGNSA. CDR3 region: CASSLGQLPYEQYF. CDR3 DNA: TGTGCCAGCAGCTTGGGACAGCTACCCTACGAGCAGTACTTC.

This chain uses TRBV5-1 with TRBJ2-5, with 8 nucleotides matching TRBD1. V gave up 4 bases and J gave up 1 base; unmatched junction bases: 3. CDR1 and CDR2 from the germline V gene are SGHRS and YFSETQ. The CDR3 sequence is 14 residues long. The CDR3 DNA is TGCGCCAGCAGCACGGGACAGGCCCAAGAGACCCAGTACTTC. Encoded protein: CASSTGQAQETQYF.

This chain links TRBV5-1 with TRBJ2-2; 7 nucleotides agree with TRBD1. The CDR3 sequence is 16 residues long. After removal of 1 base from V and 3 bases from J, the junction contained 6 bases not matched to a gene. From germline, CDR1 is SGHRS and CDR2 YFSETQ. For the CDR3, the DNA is TGCGCCAGCAGCTTGCTTTGGGACAGATACACCGGGGAGCTGTTTTTT. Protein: CASSLLWDRYTGELFF.

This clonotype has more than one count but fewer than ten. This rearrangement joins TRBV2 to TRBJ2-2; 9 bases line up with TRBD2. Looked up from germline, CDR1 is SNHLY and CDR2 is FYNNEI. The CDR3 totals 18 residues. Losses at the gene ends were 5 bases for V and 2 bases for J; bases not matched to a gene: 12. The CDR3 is CASSIKGLAGHNTGELFF. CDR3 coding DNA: TGTGCCAGCAGTATAAAGGGCCTAGCGGGACATAACACCGGGGAGCTGTTTTTT.

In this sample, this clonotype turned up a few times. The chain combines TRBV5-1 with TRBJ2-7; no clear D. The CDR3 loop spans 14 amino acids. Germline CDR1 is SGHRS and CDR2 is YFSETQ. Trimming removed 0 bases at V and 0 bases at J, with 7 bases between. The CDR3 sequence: CASSLENLSYEQYF. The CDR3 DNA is TGCGCCAGCAGCTTGGAAAACCTCTCCTACGAGCAGTACTTC.

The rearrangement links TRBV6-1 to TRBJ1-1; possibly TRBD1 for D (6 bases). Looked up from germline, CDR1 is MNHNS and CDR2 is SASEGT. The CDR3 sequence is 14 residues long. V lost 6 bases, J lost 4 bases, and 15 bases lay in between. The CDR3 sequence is CASREWGAVTEAFF. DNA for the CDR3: TGTGCCAGCAGGGAATGGGGGGCGGTCACTGAAGCTTTCTTT.

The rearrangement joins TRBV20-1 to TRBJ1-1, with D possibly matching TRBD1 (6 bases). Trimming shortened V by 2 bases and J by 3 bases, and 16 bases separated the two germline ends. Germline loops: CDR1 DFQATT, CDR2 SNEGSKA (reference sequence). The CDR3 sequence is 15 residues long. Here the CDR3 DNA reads TGCAGTGCTAGACCCGTACAGGGTTTGTACACTGAAGCTTTCTTT. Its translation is CSARPVQGLYTEAFF.